These T cell receptor beta chains were read from a single sample in a study of Ad26.COV2.S vaccination and SARS-CoV-2 variants. Only in-frame clones appear in the TCRdb table, and some are missing; sequencing was by immunoSEQ multiplex PCR. Among some 39,000 clones listed, 75% to 85% were seen once. The specimen was peripheral blood, collected after recovery from COVID-19. These receptors were taken from a human donor who had recovered from COVID-19. Both conserved end residues are part of each CDR3. Each record gives: V gene, J gene, clone size, D gene, CDR3 DNA, CDR3 protein. A D gene is named only where the DNA matches it firmly. Some rows have no size entry. The others give once, few or many, or a class for an expanded clone.

TRBV9	TRBJ2-5	once	-	TGTGCCAGCAGCCCCTGGCGAGGGGTTGAAGAGACCCAGTACTTC	CASSPWRGVEETQYF
TRBV18	TRBJ1-2	-	-	TGTGCCAGCTCACCCTCTGAGGTGGGCTATGGCTACACCTTC	CASSPSEVGYGYTF
TRBV7-2	TRBJ1-1	-	-	TGTGCCAGCAGCTTAGTCGGGATCAACACTGAAGCTTTCTTT	CASSLVGINTEAFF
TRBV6-5	TRBJ1-3	few	-	TGTGCCAGCAGTCTACAGGGAGGCGGAAACACCATATATTTT	CASSLQGGGNTIYF
TRBV5-5	TRBJ1-2	few	TRBD1	TGTGCCAGCAGCTTGGAGGGGGATAAGGGGGCCGACTATGGCTACACCTTC	CASSLEGDKGADYGYTF
TRBV7-8	TRBJ1-1	medium-sized	TRBD1	TGTGCCAGCAGCTTAGCGAGGACAGGGAGGACTGAAGCTTTCTTT	CASSLARTGRTEAFF
TRBV6-5	TRBJ2-1	few	TRBD2	TGTGCCAACTCCCTTGGGCTAGCGGGAACAAATGAGCAGTTCTTC	CANSLGLAGTNEQFF
TRBV5-1	TRBJ1-6	-	-	TGCGCCAGCAGCTTGGCCGGTCATCCAGGCAATTCACCCCTCCACTTT	CASSLAGHPGNSPLHF
TRBV4-1	TRBJ2-1	-	TRBD1	TGCGCCAGCGTCCCAGGACAGGACCAATCCTACAATGAGCAGTTCTTC	CASVPGQDQSYNEQFF
TRBV6-1	TRBJ2-4	-	TRBD2	TGTGCCAGCAGTGAGGCTAGCGGGAGGGGGCTAGCCAAAAACATTCAGTACTTC	CASSEASGRGLAKNIQYF
TRBV19	TRBJ1-5	-	-	TGTGCCAGTAGTATCAAGCAGTCCAATCAGCCCCAGCATTTT	CASSIKQSNQPQHF
TRBV7-2	TRBJ2-2	-	-	TGTGCCAGCAGCTTAGCGGAGCGTATGGAGCTGTTTTTT	CASSLAERMELFF
TRBV28	TRBJ1-1	-	-	TGTGCCAGCAGTACCCAGGGACGGGAGAACACTGAAGCTTTCTTT	CASSTQGRENTEAFF
TRBV6-1	TRBJ2-3	-	-	TGTGCCAGCAGTGAAGGAACAATTGGCACAGATACGCAGTATTTT	CASSEGTIGTDTQYF
TRBV6-5	TRBJ1-1	-	-	TGTGCCAGCAGTAGGTTAGAGAACACTGAAGCTTTCTTT	CASSRLENTEAFF
TRBV5-1	TRBJ2-1	-	-	TGCGCCAGCAGCTCGGCGGGGGCTACCTACAATGAGCAGTTCTTC	CASSSAGATYNEQFF